This entry describes one TCR beta chain. The data derive from a study of technical replicates of blood from a few donors. This CDR3 spans 13 amino acids. CDR1 and CDR2 from the germline V gene are SGHRS and YFSETQ. V was pared by 4 bases and J by 3 bases, with 9 bases between. Profiling relied on immunoSEQ multiplex PCR, and the TCRdb table lists in-frame clones only, not all of them. The profile shows about 94,000 clones, 95% of them singletons. The V call is TRBV5-1, the J call TRBJ2-3; perhaps TRBD2 as D (6 bases). This sequence was found in a human donor in good health. Sequencing used T cells isolated from PBMCs. The CDR3 protein is CASSREFTDTQYF. CDR3 in DNA: TGCGCCAGCAGCCGGGAGTTTACAGATACGCAGTATTTT.